The T cell receptor beta chain described here comes from a study of CD8 T cells in ankylosing spondylitis. The CDR3 consists of 14 residues. V lost 5 bases, J lost 3 bases, and 3 bases stayed unmatched. A single record per CDR3 protein comes from TCRdb applying MiXCR to the 5' RACE reads. The repertoire holds about 24,000 distinct CDR3 sequences, with 10% to 15% as singletons. This clonotype showed up many times. The receptor was derived from a male donor with ankylosing spondylitis or in good health (not recorded which). This chain joins TRBV12-3 or TRBV12-4 and TRBJ2-2; 7 nucleotides match TRBD1. Sample: blood. This chain's CDR3 is CASSTGADTGELFF. CDR3 DNA: TGTGCCAGCAGTACAGGGGCGGACACCGGGGAGCTGTTTTTT.